The 30 T cell receptor beta chains reported below all come from one sample, sequenced in a study of human T cells and chemical hapten exposure. Time point given: patch test 3, about 24 weeks after DPC sensitization. Treatment here: therapeutic diphenylcyclopropenone sensitization with weekly scalp DPC. TCRdb independently ran MiXCR on the RACE reads; one entry per CDR3 protein. Found here are roughly 100,000 distinct CDR3 sequences, about 34% of them singletons; the top ten hold more than 2.5%. Here the sequenced sample was whole blood, taken in connection with sensitization to the hapten diphenylcyclopropenone (DPC). The receptors were gathered from a man between 35 and 55 years old with alopecia areata. Some clones in this sample may be carry-over from other donors' samples.

As DNA, the CDR3 is TGTGCCAGCAGTTACCAGAGCAATCAGCCCCAGCATTTT. This translates into CASSYQSNQPQHF. The chain carries TRBV14 and TRBJ1-5; D is ambiguous. CDR1 and CDR2 (germline): SGHDN, FVKESK. The CDR3 has 13 residues. Trimming removed 6 bases from V and 1 base from J, with 7 bases in between.

In this sample, this clonotype turned up a few times. The chain recombines TRBV20-1 with TRBJ2-7, with D perhaps matching TRBD2 (5 bases). The germline V gene encodes CDR1 DFQATT and CDR2 SNEGSKA (reference sequence). The CDR3 has 13 amino acids. Deletions cut 0 bases from V and 2 bases from J, with 8 bases between. The chain's CDR3 is CSARDRGTYEQYF. The CDR3 DNA reads as TGCAGTGCTAGAGATAGAGGGACCTACGAGCAGTACTTC.

This clonotype has more than one count but fewer than ten. The CDR3 DNA reads TGTGCCAGCAGCTTATCGGAGGGTGGTACGCAGTATTTT. Encoded protein: CASSLSEGGTQYF. The gene calls are TRBV7-3 and TRBJ2-3; TRBD2 might be the D (6 bases). This CDR3 spans 13 amino acids. Germline V gene sequence: CDR1 SGHTA, CDR2 FQGTGA. Trimming pared 2 bases from V and 8 bases from J, leaving 11 bases between.

A few counts support this clonotype. The chain carries TRBV7-9 and TRBJ2-7; 7 nucleotides align to TRBD1. Per the germline V gene, CDR1 is SEHNR and CDR2 is FQNEAQ (reference sequence). CDR3 length: 13 amino acids. The ends lost 3 bases at V and 9 bases at J; junction bases unmatched: 8. The CDR3: CASSLWTGLVQYF. The CDR3 region has the DNA TGTGCCAGCAGCTTGTGGACAGGCCTCGTGCAGTACTTC.

This clonotype was found a few times. The rearrangement links TRBV10-3 to TRBJ2-5; 7 bases are a match to TRBD2. The length of the CDR3 is 13 residues. Losses at the gene ends were 10 bases for V and 4 bases for J; bases not matched to a gene: 9. CDR1 ENHRY and CDR2 SYGVKD come from the germline V gene. CDR3 sequence reads: CATSKTSRETQYF. CDR3 in DNA: TGTGCCACGTCTAAGACTAGCCGAGAGACCCAGTACTTC.

The chain links TRBV7-9 to TRBJ2-7; D remains unclear. CDR1 and CDR2 (germline): SEHNR, FQNEAQ (reference sequence). CDR3 length equals 13 residues. V was clipped by 3 bases and J by 7 bases, with 13 bases between them. CDR3: CASSFVFGGEQYF. CDR3 sequence (DNA): TGTGCCAGCAGCTTTGTCTTTGGTGGGGAGCAGTACTTC.

This chain links TRBV6-1 with TRBJ2-1, with a possible D match to TRBD2 (5 bases). Germline V CDR1 and CDR2: MNHNS, SASEGT. V lost 2 bases and J 3 bases, leaving 14 bases between the germline ends. CDR3 size: 16 residues. This CDR3 reads CASSEQNSGFYNEQFF. The CDR3 DNA sequence: TGTGCCAGCAGTGAACAGAATTCGGGGTTCTACAATGAGCAGTTCTTC.

This clonotype was recorded a few times. The chain links TRBV12-3 or TRBV12-4 to TRBJ1-6; no clear D. V dropped 1 base and J dropped 8 bases, with 9 bases sitting between them. The CDR3 runs to 14 residues. The CDR3: CASSLVSRDSPLHF. CDR3 nucleotides: TGTGCCAGCAGTTTAGTTTCCCGGGATTCACCCCTCCACTTT.

This clonotype was recorded at least ten times. V and J are TRBV29-1 and TRBJ2-1; D unclear. V was shortened by 3 bases and J by 9 bases, with 15 bases between the two germline ends. The germline CDR1 and CDR2 sequences are SQVTM and ANQGSEA. The CDR3 totals 13 residues. The CDR3 reads CSVDQITFGEQFF. The CDR3, as DNA: TGCAGCGTTGACCAAATAACTTTCGGTGAGCAGTTCTTC.

On this clonotype itself: As the CDR3 is not closed by the conserved phenylalanine or tryptophan, this likely results from a read error. No DNA is shown, since the ends of the CDR3 on it are uncertain; the CDR3 is the one TCRdb lists. The rearrangement links TRBV6-2 or TRBV6-3 to TRBJ2-7; TRBD2 reflects the table's D call only, with no check against the DNA. CDR1 MNHEY and CDR2 SVGEGT come from the germline V gene. The CDR3 length equals 15 residues, ends included. The CDR3 here is CASSYGASGIGGFSI.

This clonotype was counted a few times. The chain joins TRBV6-6 to TRBJ2-3; D ambiguous. V lost 7 bases and J 0 bases, leaving 11 bases between the germline ends. The CDR3 contains 14 residues. In germline, CDR1 is MNHNY, CDR2 SVGAGI (reference sequence). The CDR3 sequence is CASKATLSTDTQYF. CDR3 nucleotides: TGTGCCAGCAAGGCGACTTTAAGCACAGATACGCAGTATTTT.

The V gene is TRBV28, the J gene TRBJ1-4; 8 positions agree with TRBD1. CDR1 MDHEN and CDR2 SYDVKM come from the germline V gene. The CDR3 is 15 amino acids. The V and J ends lost 5 bases and 7 bases, in that order; junction bases with no gene match: 9. The CDR3 sequence is CASSPGQGLGEKLFF. The CDR3 DNA sequence: TGTGCCAGCAGTCCAGGACAGGGTCTCGGTGAAAAACTGTTTTTT.

This clonotype was seen only a few times. As DNA, the CDR3 is TGTGCCAGCAGTGAATGGGGACCGATGGGGGGTGAGCAGTTCTTC. Its protein product is CASSEWGPMGGEQFF. The rearrangement links TRBV2 to TRBJ2-1; TRBD2 is a possible D gene (6 bases). This CDR3 contains 15 residues. Between the trimmed V and J ends, which lost 2 bases and 9 bases, there was a span of 17 bases. Per germline, CDR1 SNHLY and CDR2 FYNNEI. The full variable domain, completed using reference TRBV2 and TRBJ2-1, is EPEVTQTPSHQVTQMGQEVILRCVPISNHLYFYWYRQILGQKVEFLVSFYNNEISEKSEIFDDQFSVERPDGSNFTLKIRSTKLEDSAMYFCASSEWGPMGGEQFFGPGTRLTVL.

The chain employs TRBV5-1 and TRBJ1-1; the match to TRBD1 covers 9 bases. The CDR3 totals 13 residues. Per germline, CDR1 SGHRS and CDR2 YFSETQ. Trimming at V came to 4 bases and at J to 7 bases, leaving 5 bases not matched to a gene. The CDR3: CASSAGQGGEAFF. The CDR3 nucleotides are TGCGCCAGCAGCGCGGGACAGGGAGGTGAAGCTTTCTTT. The complete variable domain, with remaining parts taken from reference TRBV5-1 and TRBJ1-1, reads KAGVTQTPRYLIKTRGQQVTLSCSPISGHRSVSWYQQTPGQGLQFLFEYFSETQRNKGNFPGRFSGRQFSNSRSEMNVSTLELGDSALYLCASSAGQGGEAFFGQGTRLTVV.

CDR3 sequence reads: CASSFRQLPNTEAFF. The CDR3 coding sequence is TGTGCCAGCAGCTTCCGGCAGCTTCCGAACACTGAAGCTTTCTTT. This sequence joins TRBV7-9 and TRBJ1-1, with D unresolved. The germline V gene encodes CDR1 SEHNR and CDR2 FQNEAQ (reference sequence). The CDR3 spans 15 residues. V lost 3 bases, J lost 1 base, and 12 bases lay in between.

V and J are TRBV27 and TRBJ2-3; the D gene is possibly TRBD1 (5 bases). The CDR3 contains 14 residues. The V end lost 2 bases, the J end lost 2 bases, and 8 bases lay between the germline ends. Per the germline V gene, CDR1 is MNHEY and CDR2 is SMNVEV (reference sequence). CDR3 nucleotides: TGTGCCAGCAGTTTAACAGGAAACACAGATACGCAGTATTTT. This encodes CASSLTGNTDTQYF.

This chain connects TRBV27 to TRBJ1-5; possible D gene TRBD1, 5 bases. The CDR3 covers 12 residues. CDR1 MNHEY and CDR2 SMNVEV come from the germline V gene (reference sequence). Trimming cost V 7 bases and J 2 bases, with 6 bases left between them. CDR3 region: CASKQGNQPQHF. Written as DNA, the CDR3 is TGTGCCAGCAAACAGGGCAATCAGCCCCAGCATTTT.

This clonotype was counted between two and nine times. The chain recombines TRBV6-6 with TRBJ2-3; TRBD2 matches at 14 bases. The V and J ends lost 10 bases and 3 bases, in that order; junction bases with no gene match: 6. This CDR3 spans 15 amino acids. Germline values: CDR1 MNHNY, CDR2 SVGAGI (reference sequence). In DNA, the CDR3 is TGTGCCACCGGGACTAGCGGGAGTCGAACAGATACGCAGTATTTT. It encodes CATGTSGSRTDTQYF.

This chain uses TRBV28 with TRBJ2-4, with D perhaps matching TRBD1 (6 bases). The germline gives CDR1 MDHEN, CDR2 SYDVKM. The CDR3 is 13 residues long. Trimming removed 6 bases from V and 7 bases from J, with 13 bases in between. The CDR3 nucleotides read TGTGCCAGCAGGACAGGCTTAAGGAACATTCAGTACTTC. It translates to CASRTGLRNIQYF. Complete variable domain (other parts from reference TRBV28 and TRBJ2-4): DVKVTQSSRYLVKRTGEKVFLECVQDMDHENMFWYRQDPGLGLRLIYFSYDVKMKEKGDIPEGYSVSREKKERFSLILESASTNQTSMYLCASRTGLRNIQYFGAGTRLSVL.

V gene TRBV11-1 combines with J gene TRBJ2-3; TRBD2 matches 11 bases. V lost 8 bases to trimming and J lost 0 bases; unmatched junction nucleotides: 4. This CDR3 comprises 15 residues. Germline V gene lookup returns CDR1 SGHAT and CDR2 FQDESV (reference sequence). In nucleotides, the CDR3 is TGTGCCAGCGCCGGGACTAGCGGAAGCACAGATACGCAGTATTTT. This gives the protein CASAGTSGSTDTQYF.

The chain employs TRBV12-3 or TRBV12-4 and TRBJ2-4; no definite D call. This CDR3 is 14 amino acids long. The V and J ends lost 3 bases and 0 bases respectively, with 6 bases between them. The CDR3, as DNA: TGTGCCAGCAGTTTGAGTTTAGCCAAAAACATTCAGTACTTC. Translating it yields CASSLSLAKNIQYF.

By share, this clonotype counts as medium-sized. The chain carries TRBV27 and TRBJ1-1; 8 nucleotides align to TRBD1. Trimming removed 0 bases from V and 4 bases from J; junction bases left unmatched: 7. This CDR3 is built from 16 residues. The germline V gene encodes CDR1 MNHEY and CDR2 SMNVEV (reference sequence). CDR3 loop: CASSLSLTGVSTEAFF. The CDR3 DNA reads TGTGCCAGCAGTTTATCCCTGACAGGGGTGAGCACTGAAGCTTTCTTT.

The chain combines TRBV3-1 with TRBJ2-2; a possible D gene is TRBD1 (6 bases). Trimming shortened V by 7 bases and J by 5 bases, and 11 bases separated the two germline ends. The CDR3 consists of 13 residues. Germline values: CDR1 LGHDT, CDR2 YNNKEL (reference sequence). The CDR3 region is CASTSGATGELFF. CDR3 bases: TGTGCCAGCACCTCAGGGGCTACCGGGGAGCTGTTTTTT.

This clonotype was observed a handful of times. The V call is TRBV6-1, the J call TRBJ2-7, with D perhaps given as TRBD1 or TRBD2 (6 bases each). Per the germline V gene, CDR1 is MNHNS and CDR2 is SASEGT. V was trimmed by 5 bases and J by 0 bases, leaving 11 bases between them. The CDR3 runs 14 residues. This chain's CDR3 is CASSRGLYSYEQYV. The CDR3 DNA reads TGTGCCAGCAGTCGGGGGCTATACTCCTACGAGCAGTACGTC.

This clonotype came up a few times. The chain links TRBV3-1 to TRBJ2-3, with a tentative D call TRBD2 (5 bases). The CDR3 spans 13 residues. Germline-derived CDR1 and CDR2 are LGHDT and YNNKEL (reference sequence). V lost 9 bases, J lost 6 bases, and 16 bases lay in between. DNA for the CDR3: TGTGCCAGTTCACTAGGTTCACGCGATACGCAGTATTTT. As protein: CASSLGSRDTQYF.

This clonotype was counted a few times. This chain connects TRBV15 to TRBJ2-3, with D possibly TRBD2 on 5 matching bases. CDR1 and CDR2 (germline): LNHNV, YYDKDF (reference sequence). CDR3 size: 12 residues. Trimming pared 5 bases from V and 9 bases from J, leaving 12 bases between. This CDR3 is CATSPGFSTQYF. In DNA, the CDR3 is TGTGCCACCAGCCCGGGATTCTCAACGCAGTATTTT.

The chain has TRBV28 and TRBJ1-5; TRBD1 matches 7 bases. This CDR3 region has 15 residues. CDR1 is MDHEN and CDR2 is SYDVKM in the germline V gene. V gave up 4 bases and J gave up 2 bases; unmatched junction bases: 5. In nucleotides, the CDR3 is TGTGCCAGCAGTTCCCCAGGGGGAGGCAATCAGCCCCAGCATTTT. Translating it yields CASSSPGGGNQPQHF.

This clonotype was recorded a few times. This rearrangement joins TRBV28 to TRBJ2-3; 8 nucleotides match TRBD2. This CDR3 is 15 amino acids long. Unmatched junction bases numbered 10, after V lost 5 bases and J lost 6 bases. The germline V gene encodes CDR1 MDHEN and CDR2 SYDVKM. CDR3 in amino acids: CASSRNGRARDTQYF. The CDR3 coding sequence is TGTGCCAGCAGTAGAAACGGGAGGGCAAGGGATACGCAGTATTTT.

On this clonotype itself: The junction does not match germline at one end; this may be a read error. CDR3 amino acids: CASSLRLAGEQFF. DNA for the CDR3: TGTGCTAGCAGCTTACGACTAGCGGGTGAGCAGTTCTTC. The genes are TRBV7-7 and TRBJ2-1; 10 nucleotides line up with TRBD2. In germline, CDR1 is SSHAT, CDR2 FNYEAQ (reference sequence). CDR3 length: 13 amino acids. Together with reference TRBV7-7 and TRBJ2-1, the CDR3 gives the full variable domain: GAGVSQSPRYKVTKRGQDVTLRCDPISSHATLYWYQQALGQGPEFLTYFNYEAQPDKSGLPSDRFSAERPEGSISTLTIQRTEQRDSAMYRCASSLRLAGEQFFGPGTRLTVL.

This clonotype has more than one count but fewer than ten. The rearrangement joins TRBV6-5 to TRBJ2-1, with D tentatively TRBD2 (5 bases). Trimming left V 0 bases short and J 3 bases short, with 15 bases between. This CDR3 has 17 amino acids. CDR1 is MNHEY, CDR2 SVGAGI, per germline. The CDR3 nucleotides are TGTGCCAGCAGTTACTCGATGGCTAGCCGAATCTACAATGAGCAGTTCTTC. It yields the protein CASSYSMASRIYNEQFF.